These 9 T cell receptor beta chains share one sample of origin, sequenced in a study of shared clonotypes between healthy human individuals. Repertoires were generated with immunoSEQ multiplex PCR, while TCRdb's copy carries only in-frame clones and drops some. The sample carries over 950,000 clones, about 80% recorded once. Sequences were obtained from memory CD4+ T cells from PBMCs. Subset meaning: CD45RA-negative fraction. These receptor sequences come from a man aged 18 to 35 in good health. Some clones in this sample may be carry-over from other donors' samples.

The chain employs TRBV30 and TRBJ2-3, with D perhaps assigned TRBD1 or TRBD2 (7 bases each). V lost 0 bases and J lost 2, with 15 bases in between. The CDR3 is made up of 16 amino acids. Germline V CDR1 and CDR2: GTSNPN, SVGIG (reference sequence). DNA for the CDR3: TGTGCCTGGAGTGTTGGGGGGGACAGATACACAGATACGCAGTATTTT. Protein: CAWSVGGDRYTDTQYF. The full variable domain, completed using reference TRBV30 and TRBJ2-3, is SQTIHQWPATLVQPVGSPLSLECTVEGTSNPNLYWYRQAAGRGLQLLFYSVGIGQISSEVPQNLSASRPQDRQFILSSKKLLLSDSGFYLCAWSVGGDRYTDTQYFGPGTRLTVL.

The rearrangement links TRBV7-3 to TRBJ1-4; perhaps TRBD1 as D (5 bases). CDR3 size: 14 residues. Germline V CDR1 and CDR2: SGHTA, FQGTGA. With 5 bases removed from V and 6 bases from J, the gap between germline ends came to 13 bases. This CDR3 is CASSTGGFHEKLFF. CDR3 bases: TGTGCCAGCAGCACGGGGGGGTTCCATGAAAAACTGTTTTTT. Using reference TRBV7-3 and TRBJ1-4 for the parts outside the CDR3, the full variable domain is GAGVSQTPSNKVTEKGKYVELRCDPISGHTALYWYRQSLGQGPEFLIYFQGTGAADDSGLPNDRFFAVRPEGSVSTLKIQRTERGDSAVYLCASSTGGFHEKLFFGSGTQLSVL.

In the case of this clone: Just one base apart from a much larger clone, this may be a read error. This chain links TRBV30 with TRBJ1-2; D remains unclear. CDR1 GTSNPN and CDR2 SVGIG come from the germline V gene (reference sequence). The CDR3 is made up of 15 amino acids. The CDR3 DNA is TGTGTCTGCCTCTGGGGTTCCGGGGAAGTCCATGGCTACACCTTC. Protein product: CVCLWGSGEVHGYTF.

The genes are TRBV28 and TRBJ1-1; D unclear. CDR3 length: 14 amino acids. Germline CDR1 and CDR2: MDHEN and SYDVKM. V was shortened by 3 bases and J by 0 bases, with 8 bases between the two germline ends. The chain's CDR3 is CASSFVPMNTEAFF. The CDR3 DNA reads TGTGCCAGCAGTTTTGTTCCCATGAACACTGAAGCTTTCTTT.

In its sample, this clone was seen a few times. The chain has TRBV12-5 and TRBJ2-3, with TRBD1 as a possible D gene (6 bases). The CDR3 consists of 14 residues. Trimming shortened V by 5 bases and J by 4 bases, and 13 bases separated the two germline ends. CDR1 is LGHNT, CDR2 FRNRAP, per germline. The DNA for the CDR3 is TGTGCTAGTGGTCTGCAGGACAGTGCAGATACGCAGTATTTT. Translating it yields CASGLQDSADTQYF.

On this clone itself: This CDR3 is also generated by other DNA sequences in the sample. This chain links TRBV19 with TRBJ2-7; TRBD1 matches 7 bases. Germline V lookup: CDR1 LNHDA, CDR2 SQIVND (reference sequence). This CDR3 spans 14 amino acids. J was trimmed by 2 bases and V by 6 bases; bases with no gene match: 7. CDR3 amino acids: CASSRRQGTYEQYF. The CDR3 DNA is TGTGCCAGTAGCCGCAGACAGGGTACCTACGAGCAGTACTTC. The full variable domain, with the rest looked up from reference TRBV19 and TRBJ2-7, is DGGITQSPKYLFRKEGQNVTLSCEQNLNHDAMYWYRQDPGQGLRLIYYSQIVNDFQKGDIAEGYSVSREKKESFPLTVTSAQKNPTAFYLCASSRRQGTYEQYFGPGTRLTVT.

J is TRBJ2-1 and V is TRBV4-3; 10 bases map to TRBD2. V gave up 4 bases and J gave up 7 bases; unmatched junction bases: 10. The CDR3 covers 16 residues. Looked up from germline, CDR1 is LGHNA and CDR2 is YSLEER. The chain's CDR3 is CASSPGLAAIFNEQFF. CDR3 DNA: TGCGCCAGCAGCCCAGGACTAGCGGCAATATTTAATGAGCAGTTCTTC.

The rearrangement uses TRBV29-1 and TRBJ2-7, with unresolved D. Germline loops: CDR1 SQVTM, CDR2 ANQGSEA. This CDR3 is 13 amino acids long. V lost 4 bases, J lost 0 bases, and 10 bases lay in between. CDR3 nucleotide sequence: TGCAGCGTTGCGGCGCAGAACTCCTACGAGCAGTACTTC. Translating gives CSVAAQNSYEQYF.

V is TRBV9 and J is TRBJ2-3; the D gene could be TRBD1 or TRBD2 (5 bases each). Trimming removed 5 bases at V and 11 bases at J, with 15 bases between. The V gene's germline CDR1 is SGDLS and CDR2 YYNGEE. This CDR3 comprises 12 residues. CDR3 amino acids: CASSGPTGGQYF. The CDR3 DNA follows: TGTGCCAGCAGTGGCCCCACAGGAGGGCAGTATTTT.